This T cell receptor (beta chain) was retrieved from a study of cytomegalovirus exposure and HLA in healthy donors. The wider study: The use of the same platform for the approximately 110 validation repertoires and the 550 to 850 first-cohort repertoires was reported by a later analysis.

Study-wide results and caveats: According to a later analysis, TCR clusters from the first cohort tended to co-occur in the roughly 110 validation repertoires.

This CDR3 contains 14 residues. V dropped 9 bases and J dropped 0; count of bases not matched to a gene: 5. Per germline, CDR1 SGHRS and CDR2 YFSETQ. With respect to this clone: The target antigen is unknown.

Only in-frame clones appear in the TCRdb table, and some are missing; sequencing was by immunoSEQ multiplex PCR. Among more than 95,000 clones listed, 75% to 90% were seen once. The source of this sequence is a woman under 30 in good health and CMV-seronegative. The chain couples TRBV5-1 to TRBJ2-5, with TRBD2 identical over 10 bases. Sequenced sample: PBMCs. In DNA form, the CDR3 reads TGCGCCACAACAGCGGGAGGGTACCAAGAGACCCAGTACTTC. Residues: CATTAGGYQETQYF.